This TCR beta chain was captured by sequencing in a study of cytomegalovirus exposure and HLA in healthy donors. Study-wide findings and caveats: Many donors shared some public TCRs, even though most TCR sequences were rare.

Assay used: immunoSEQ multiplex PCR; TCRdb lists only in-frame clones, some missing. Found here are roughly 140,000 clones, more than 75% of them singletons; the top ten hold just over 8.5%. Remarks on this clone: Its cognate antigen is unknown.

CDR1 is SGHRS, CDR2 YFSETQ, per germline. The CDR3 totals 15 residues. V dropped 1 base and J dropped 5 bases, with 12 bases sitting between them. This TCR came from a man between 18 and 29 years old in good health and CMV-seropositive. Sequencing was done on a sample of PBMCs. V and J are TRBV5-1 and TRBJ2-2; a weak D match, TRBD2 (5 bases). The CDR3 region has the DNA TGCGCCAGCAGCTTGAGGGAGACAAGAACCGGGGAGCTGTTTTTT. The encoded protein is CASSLRETRTGELFF.